This is a list of T cell receptor beta chains from one sample in a study of T cells in Graves' hyperthyroidism and ophthalmopathy. Each CDR3 protein is one row after TCRdb ran MiXCR on the multiplex PCR reads. The data contain 490,000 or so distinct CDR3 sequences, over 45% of them singletons. Sequences were obtained from peripheral blood or thyroid tissue (not recorded which). The receptors derive from an adult woman with Graves' disease, either hyperthyroidism or ophthalmopathy (not recorded which). Both conserved end residues are part of each CDR3. D genes are given only for firm matches. Size tells how often a clone was seen (once, few, many) or the class of an expanded clone, and some rows leave it out.

V gene: TRBV20-1
D gene: .
J gene: TRBJ2-7
clone size: .
CDR3 DNA: TGCAGTGCCTTGACTAGCGAGCAGTACTTC
CDR3 protein: CSALTSEQYF

V gene: TRBV14
D gene: .
J gene: TRBJ1-2
clone size: .
CDR3 DNA: TGTGCCAGCAGCCAGGGGAGGGACGGCTACACCTTC
CDR3 protein: CASSQGRDGYTF

V gene: TRBV3-1
D gene: .
J gene: TRBJ1-1
clone size: many
CDR3 DNA: TGTGCCAGCAGCCAATACTCAGGGCCGACGAACACTGAAGCTTTCTTT
CDR3 protein: CASSQYSGPTNTEAFF

V gene: TRBV7-9
D gene: .
J gene: TRBJ2-2
clone size: few
CDR3 DNA: TGTGCTAGCAGCTTGAACAGGGAGCTGTTTTTT
CDR3 protein: CASSLNRELFF

V gene: TRBV6-1
D gene: .
J gene: TRBJ1-4
clone size: many
CDR3 DNA: TGTGCCAGCAGTGAGACCCCTCGCGCACTGTTTTTT
CDR3 protein: CASSETPRALFF

V gene: TRBV20-1
D gene: .
J gene: TRBJ1-2
clone size: .
CDR3 DNA: TGCAGTGCATGGGACCGCTATGGCTACACCTTC
CDR3 protein: CSAWDRYGYTF

V gene: TRBV11-2
D gene: TRBD1
J gene: TRBJ2-7
clone size: few
CDR3 DNA: TGTGCCAGCGACCGACAGGGTCTGGGCGAGCAGTACTTC
CDR3 protein: CASDRQGLGEQYF

V gene: TRBV6-5
D gene: .
J gene: TRBJ2-5
clone size: many
CDR3 DNA: TGTGCCAGCAGTCCCTACAACCGCGAAGAGACCCAGTACTTC
CDR3 protein: CASSPYNREETQYF

V gene: TRBV19
D gene: .
J gene: TRBJ1-6
clone size: .
CDR3 DNA: TGTGCCAGTGTGGGACCGAATAATTCACCCCTCCACTTT
CDR3 protein: CASVGPNNSPLHF

V gene: TRBV20-1
D gene: TRBD1
J gene: TRBJ1-5
clone size: many
CDR3 DNA: TGCAGTGCTAGCGACAGGGGAGGCCAGCCCCAGCATTTT
CDR3 protein: CSASDRGGQPQHF

V gene: TRBV20-1
D gene: .
J gene: TRBJ2-7
clone size: many
CDR3 DNA: TGCAGTGCTAGAGCGGATGCCCACGAGCAGTACTTC
CDR3 protein: CSARADAHEQYF

V gene: TRBV10-3
D gene: .
J gene: TRBJ2-7
clone size: .
CDR3 DNA: TGTGCCATCAGTGAGTTTTTCGAGACAGGCTCCTACGAGCAGTACTTC
CDR3 protein: CAISEFFETGSYEQYF

V gene: TRBV7-9
D gene: .
J gene: TRBJ1-2
clone size: .
CDR3 DNA: TGTGCCAGCAGCAAGACAAGTCCTTATGGCTACACCTTC
CDR3 protein: CASSKTSPYGYTF

V gene: TRBV19
D gene: .
J gene: TRBJ2-7
clone size: many
CDR3 DNA: TGTGCCAGTAGTATCAGCCCCCCCTACGAGCAGTACTTC
CDR3 protein: CASSISPPYEQYF

V gene: TRBV5-1
D gene: TRBD1
J gene: TRBJ1-2
clone size: .
CDR3 DNA: TGCGCCAGCAGCTTGACTCTGACAGGGGCCGGCGGTGGCTACACCTTC
CDR3 protein: CASSLTLTGAGGGYTF

V gene: TRBV5-4
D gene: .
J gene: TRBJ2-7
clone size: .
CDR3 DNA: TGTGCCAGCAGCCGACAAACAGGGAGATACGAGCAGTACTTC
CDR3 protein: CASSRQTGRYEQYF

V gene: TRBV28
D gene: .
J gene: TRBJ2-7
clone size: .
CDR3 DNA: TGTGCCAGCAGCCCTCCGCCCACCTACGAGCAGTACTTC
CDR3 protein: CASSPPPTYEQYF

V gene: TRBV2
D gene: TRBD2
J gene: TRBJ2-7
clone size: many
CDR3 DNA: TGTGCCAGCAGTGATCCCCAGACTAGCGGGAGCTACGAGCAGTACTTC
CDR3 protein: CASSDPQTSGSYEQYF

V gene: TRBV7-9
D gene: .
J gene: TRBJ1-4
clone size: .
CDR3 DNA: TGTGCCAGCATAGCCAGGGACGCCTACGGTGAAAAACTGTTTTTT
CDR3 protein: CASIARDAYGEKLFF

V gene: TRBV10-2
D gene: .
J gene: TRBJ2-5
clone size: .
CDR3 DNA: TGTGCCAGCAGTGAATTTGGTCTCCAAGAGGCCCAGTACTTC
CDR3 protein: CASSEFGLQEAQYF

V gene: TRBV25-1
D gene: .
J gene: TRBJ2-7
clone size: .
CDR3 DNA: TGTGCCAGCAGGACTAGGCAGTACGAGCAGTACTTC
CDR3 protein: CASRTRQYEQYF

V gene: TRBV11-2
D gene: .
J gene: TRBJ1-6
clone size: few
CDR3 DNA: TGTGCCAGCAGCTTCCGGGATGGGTGGCATAATTCACCCCTCCACTTT
CDR3 protein: CASSFRDGWHNSPLHF

V gene: TRBV20-1
D gene: .
J gene: TRBJ2-7
clone size: many
CDR3 DNA: TGCAGTGGTACGGAGCCAAGAGGAAGCGAGCAGTACTTC
CDR3 protein: CSGTEPRGSEQYF

V gene: TRBV29-1
D gene: .
J gene: TRBJ2-7
clone size: few
CDR3 DNA: TGCAGCGTTTGGGACCTCGAGCAGTACTTC
CDR3 protein: CSVWDLEQYF

V gene: TRBV20-1
D gene: .
J gene: TRBJ1-5
clone size: .
CDR3 DNA: TGCAGTGCCGGGGATTACGGCAGCAATCAGCCCCAGCATTTT
CDR3 protein: CSAGDYGSNQPQHF

V gene: TRBV7-8
D gene: .
J gene: TRBJ1-6
clone size: .
CDR3 DNA: TGTGCCAGCAGTCATAGTCCGGGAAATTCACCCCTCCACTTT
CDR3 protein: CASSHSPGNSPLHF

V gene: TRBV27
D gene: .
J gene: TRBJ2-5
clone size: few
CDR3 DNA: TGTGCCAGCAGTTTTGACAGGTTGGGTACGACCCAGTACTTC
CDR3 protein: CASSFDRLGTTQYF

V gene: TRBV6-5
D gene: .
J gene: TRBJ1-4
clone size: many
CDR3 DNA: TGTGCCAGCAGTTACACAGGGAGAGGCGAAAAACTGTTTTTT
CDR3 protein: CASSYTGRGEKLFF

V gene: TRBV7-8
D gene: .
J gene: TRBJ1-1
clone size: many
CDR3 DNA: TGTGCCAGCAGCTTCAGGGGAATGAACACTGAAGCTTTCTTT
CDR3 protein: CASSFRGMNTEAFF

V gene: TRBV10-3
D gene: TRBD1
J gene: TRBJ2-7
clone size: few
CDR3 DNA: TGTGCCATCAGCCCAAGACAGGGGGCCTCCTACGAGCAGTACTTC
CDR3 protein: CAISPRQGASYEQYF

V gene: TRBV18
D gene: .
J gene: TRBJ2-5
clone size: few
CDR3 DNA: TGTGCCAGCTCGAGGCAGTTCCAAGAGACCCAGTACTTC
CDR3 protein: CASSRQFQETQYF

V gene: TRBV2
D gene: .
J gene: TRBJ1-2
clone size: .
CDR3 DNA: TGTGCCAGCAAGGTCCGGGGATTGGGGGTTATAGGTGGCTACACCTTC
CDR3 protein: CASKVRGLGVIGGYTF

V gene: TRBV7-9
D gene: TRBD1
J gene: TRBJ2-1
clone size: .
CDR3 DNA: TGTGCCAGCAGCTTACCCGGACAGGTTCGGCAGTTCTTC
CDR3 protein: CASSLPGQVRQFF

V gene: TRBV15
D gene: .
J gene: TRBJ2-5
clone size: many
CDR3 DNA: TGTGCCACCAGCCCCCGGCGAGATCAGGGCCAGACCCAGTACTTC
CDR3 protein: CATSPRRDQGQTQYF

V gene: TRBV19
D gene: .
J gene: TRBJ1-1
clone size: .
CDR3 DNA: TGTGCCAGTAGTATTGTCAGGGGTGAAGCTTTCTTT
CDR3 protein: CASSIVRGEAFF